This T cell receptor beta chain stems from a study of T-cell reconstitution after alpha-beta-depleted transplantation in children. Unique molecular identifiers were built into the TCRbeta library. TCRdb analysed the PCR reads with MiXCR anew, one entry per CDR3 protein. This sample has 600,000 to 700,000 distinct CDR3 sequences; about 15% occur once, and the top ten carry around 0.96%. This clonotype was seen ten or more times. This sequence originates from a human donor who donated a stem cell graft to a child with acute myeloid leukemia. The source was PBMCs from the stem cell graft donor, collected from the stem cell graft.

The CDR3 coding sequence is TGTGCCACCAGCGCTCAGCGAAGGGAAAAACTGTTTTTT. Amino acids: CATSAQRREKLFF. The chain joins TRBV15 to TRBJ1-4, with D hard to call. V lost 5 bases and J 8 bases, leaving 12 bases between the germline ends. The CDR3 has 13 amino acids. CDR1 LNHNV and CDR2 YYDKDF come from the germline V gene (reference sequence).